This is a list of T cell receptor beta chains from one sample in a study of CD8 T cells in ankylosing spondylitis. TCRdb reanalysed the 5' RACE reads using MiXCR and keeps one entry per CDR3 protein. The sample lists about 240,000 distinct CDR3 sequences; 9.5% to 12% were seen once. The source material was blood, either unsorted or a sorted T cell fraction (not recorded which). The receptors derive from a male donor with ankylosing spondylitis or in good health (not recorded which). Each CDR3 is given with its conserved first and last residue. Each record gives: D gene, V gene, clone size, J gene, CDR3 protein, CDR3 DNA. D genes are given only for firm matches. Where a row states a size, it is once, few, many or the class of an expanded clone; other rows omit it.

d_call: TRBD1
v_call: TRBV29-1
clone_size: NA
j_call: TRBJ1-1
cdr3_aa: CSVTWTGGPSTEAFF
cdr3_nt: TGCAGCGTGACTTGGACAGGGGGGCCGAGCACTGAAGCTTTCTTT

d_call: NA
v_call: TRBV7-8
clone_size: few
j_call: TRBJ2-3
cdr3_aa: CASSLVRAETSTDTQYF
cdr3_nt: TGTGCCAGCAGCTTAGTTCGGGCGGAGACTAGCACAGATACGCAGTATTTT

d_call: NA
v_call: TRBV5-1
clone_size: few
j_call: TRBJ2-2
cdr3_aa: CASSLKNDQPAFTGELFF
cdr3_nt: TGCGCCAGCAGCTTGAAGAATGACCAGCCAGCATTCACCGGGGAGCTGTTTTTT

d_call: TRBD1
v_call: TRBV19
clone_size: NA
j_call: TRBJ1-5
cdr3_aa: CASSIGGQGRVGNQPQHF
cdr3_nt: TGTGCCAGTAGTATTGGTGGACAGGGACGGGTAGGCAATCAGCCCCAGCATTTT

d_call: NA
v_call: TRBV20-1
clone_size: NA
j_call: TRBJ2-4
cdr3_aa: CSAREFPALEIAKNIQYF
cdr3_nt: TGCAGTGCTAGGGAATTCCCCGCTTTAGAAATAGCCAAAAACATTCAGTACTTC

d_call: NA
v_call: TRBV18
clone_size: NA
j_call: TRBJ1-1
cdr3_aa: CASSRGGVTEAFF
cdr3_nt: TGTGCCAGCTCGAGGGGGGGGGTCACTGAAGCTTTCTTT

d_call: TRBD2
v_call: TRBV12-3/TRBV12-4
clone_size: many
j_call: TRBJ2-4
cdr3_aa: CASRRTSIQYF
cdr3_nt: TGTGCCAGCAGACGGACTAGCATTCAGTACTTC

d_call: TRBD2
v_call: TRBV20-1
clone_size: many
j_call: TRBJ2-3
cdr3_aa: CSALTSGRRDTQYF
cdr3_nt: TGCAGTGCTCTCACTAGCGGGAGACGAGATACGCAGTATTTT

d_call: NA
v_call: TRBV28
clone_size: NA
j_call: TRBJ2-1
cdr3_aa: CASSLRTGSYNEQFF
cdr3_nt: TGTGCCAGCAGTTTGAGGACCGGCTCCTACAATGAGCAGTTCTTC

d_call: NA
v_call: TRBV6-2/TRBV6-3
clone_size: many
j_call: TRBJ1-5
cdr3_aa: CASSSRRGDGNGNQPQHF
cdr3_nt: TGTGCCAGCAGCTCTCGCCGGGGGGATGGGAATGGCAATCAGCCCCAGCATTTT

d_call: NA
v_call: TRBV28
clone_size: many
j_call: TRBJ2-3
cdr3_aa: CASSSDGSTDTQYF
cdr3_nt: TGTGCCAGCAGTTCGGACGGAAGCACAGATACGCAGTATTTT

d_call: TRBD2
v_call: TRBV12-3/TRBV12-4
clone_size: NA
j_call: TRBJ2-1
cdr3_aa: CASRTSGRASEQFF
cdr3_nt: TGTGCCAGCCGGACTAGCGGGAGGGCCAGTGAGCAGTTCTTC

d_call: TRBD1
v_call: TRBV29-1
clone_size: many
j_call: TRBJ1-2
cdr3_aa: CSVFTGTGEEYGYTF
cdr3_nt: TGCAGCGTTTTTACCGGGACAGGGGAGGAGTATGGCTACACCTTC

d_call: TRBD2
v_call: TRBV5-1
clone_size: many
j_call: TRBJ2-1
cdr3_aa: CASSLGEGIYNEQFF
cdr3_nt: TGCGCCAGCAGCTTGGGGGAGGGAATCTACAATGAGCAGTTCTTC

d_call: NA
v_call: TRBV18
clone_size: NA
j_call: TRBJ2-3
cdr3_aa: CASSPLIPGGTADTQYF
cdr3_nt: TGTGCCAGCTCACCACTAATTCCAGGGGGGACGGCAGATACGCAGTATTTT

d_call: NA
v_call: TRBV29-1
clone_size: many
j_call: TRBJ2-7
cdr3_aa: CSVEGGTVIEQYF
cdr3_nt: TGCAGCGTTGAAGGGGGGACGGTGATCGAGCAGTACTTC

d_call: TRBD1
v_call: TRBV6-1
clone_size: NA
j_call: TRBJ1-2
cdr3_aa: CASRETGANYGYTF
cdr3_nt: TGTGCCAGCAGGGAGACAGGGGCGAACTATGGCTACACCTTC

d_call: NA
v_call: TRBV12-3/TRBV12-4
clone_size: many
j_call: TRBJ1-5
cdr3_aa: CASSLGPWSQPQHF
cdr3_nt: TGTGCCAGCAGTTTAGGTCCTTGGAGTCAGCCCCAGCATTTT